These 4 T cell receptor beta chains came from one sample sequenced in a study of T cell clonality in common variable immunodeficiency. Measured with immunoSEQ multiplex PCR; TCRdb has only the in-frame clones, and not every one. This sample includes about 34,000 clones with no singletons; its ten biggest clones take up roughly 3%. The sequenced sample consisted of peripheral blood mononuclear cells. These TCRs come from a person aged 18-70 years in good health.

This clone has at least ten counts. The read stops 3 residues short of the end of the CDR3; the missing end is completed from the germline J gene. This chain joins TRBV2 and TRBJ2-2; possibly TRBD1 for D (6 bases). The V and J ends lost 6 bases and 8 bases respectively, with 16 bases between them. CDR3 length: 14 residues. The germline CDR1 and CDR2 sequences are SNHLY and FYNNEI. CDR3 DNA (partial): TGTGCCAGCAGGAGTGCCAGGGGCGCGGGGGAG. Encoded protein: CASRSARGAGE. The whole CDR3 is CASRSARGAGELFF.

This clone has a count of ten or more. Coverage ceases 3 residues before the CDR3 finishes, and the germline J gene fills in the end. The chain links TRBV7-6 to TRBJ2-2, with TRBD2 matching over 11 bases. The germline V gene encodes CDR1 SGHVS and CDR2 FNYEAQ. CDR3 length: 16 residues. The V gene end was trimmed by 4 bases and the J gene end by 4 bases; junction bases not matched to a gene: 5. The DNA read from the CDR3 is TGTGCCAGCAGCTCTCTAGCGGGAGGAGGCACCGGGGAG. It translates to CASSSLAGGGTGE. The full CDR3 is CASSSLAGGGTGELFF.

This clone was detected ten times or more. The CDR3 end falls 3 residues outside the read, so it is completed with the germline J gene. The J gene is TRBJ1-1, the V gene TRBV5-6, with D perhaps matching TRBD1 (5 bases). Trimming took 2 bases from V and 0 from J, leaving 8 bases between them. Germline assignment: CDR1 SGHDT and CDR2 YYEEEE. The CDR3 has 14 amino acids. CDR3 region: CASSFGHMNTEAFF. CDR3 DNA (partial): TGTGCCAGCAGCTTTGGACATATGAACACTGAA.

Only a few counts were recorded for this clone. The read gets to within 3 residues of the CDR3 end, and the germline J gene fills in the rest. V usage is TRBV5-1 and J usage is TRBJ2-5, with a weak D call TRBD2 (6 bases). The CDR3 consists of 14 residues. The germline CDR1 and CDR2 sequences are SGHRS and YFSETQ. CDR3 residues: CASSGSTSTDTQYF. Partial CDR3 DNA: TGCGCCAGCAGCGGGAGTACTAGCACAGATACC.